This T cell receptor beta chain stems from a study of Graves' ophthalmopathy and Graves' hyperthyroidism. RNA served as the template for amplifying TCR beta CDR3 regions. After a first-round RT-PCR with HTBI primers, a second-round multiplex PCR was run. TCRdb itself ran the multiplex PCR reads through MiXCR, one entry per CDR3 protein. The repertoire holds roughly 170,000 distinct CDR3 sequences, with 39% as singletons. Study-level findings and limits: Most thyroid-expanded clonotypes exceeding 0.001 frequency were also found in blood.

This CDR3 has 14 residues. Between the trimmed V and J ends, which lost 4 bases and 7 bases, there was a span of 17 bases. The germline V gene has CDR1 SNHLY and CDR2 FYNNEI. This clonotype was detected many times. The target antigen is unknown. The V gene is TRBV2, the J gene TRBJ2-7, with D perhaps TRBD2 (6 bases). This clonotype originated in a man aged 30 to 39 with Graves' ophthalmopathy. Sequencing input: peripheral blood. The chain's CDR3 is CASSGGRDTWEQYF. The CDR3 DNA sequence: TGTGCCAGCAGTGGCGGGCGGGATACGTGGGAGCAGTACTTC.